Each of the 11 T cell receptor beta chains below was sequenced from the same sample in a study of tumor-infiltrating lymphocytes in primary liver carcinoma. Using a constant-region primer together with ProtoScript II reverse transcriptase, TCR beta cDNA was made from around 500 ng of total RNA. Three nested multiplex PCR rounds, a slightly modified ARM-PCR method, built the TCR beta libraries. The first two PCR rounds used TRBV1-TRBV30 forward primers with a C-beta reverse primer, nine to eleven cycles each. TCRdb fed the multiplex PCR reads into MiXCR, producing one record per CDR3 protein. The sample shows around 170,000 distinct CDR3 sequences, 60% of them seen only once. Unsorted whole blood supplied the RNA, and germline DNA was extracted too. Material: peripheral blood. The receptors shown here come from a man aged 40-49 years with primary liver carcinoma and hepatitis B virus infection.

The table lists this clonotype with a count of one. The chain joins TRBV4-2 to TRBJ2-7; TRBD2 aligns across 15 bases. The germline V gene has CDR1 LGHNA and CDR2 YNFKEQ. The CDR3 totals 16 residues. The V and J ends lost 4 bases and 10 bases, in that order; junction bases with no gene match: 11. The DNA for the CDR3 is TGTGCCAGCAGCCGACCGGGACTAGCGGGAGGAGATAATCAGTACTTC. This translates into CASSRPGLAGGDNQYF.

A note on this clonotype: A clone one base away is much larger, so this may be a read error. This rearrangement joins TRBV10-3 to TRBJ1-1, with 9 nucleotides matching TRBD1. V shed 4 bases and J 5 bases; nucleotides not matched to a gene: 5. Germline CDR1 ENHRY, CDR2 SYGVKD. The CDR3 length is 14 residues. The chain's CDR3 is CAISGAGTGTEAFF. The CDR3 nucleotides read TGTGCCATCAGTGGGGCCGGGACAGGGACTGAAGCTTTCTTT.

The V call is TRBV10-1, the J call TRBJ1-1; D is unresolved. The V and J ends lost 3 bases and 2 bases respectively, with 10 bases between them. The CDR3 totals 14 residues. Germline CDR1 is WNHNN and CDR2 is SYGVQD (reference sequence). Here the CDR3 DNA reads TGCGCCAGCAGTGAATGGGCACCCAACACTGAAGCTTTCTTT. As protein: CASSEWAPNTEAFF.

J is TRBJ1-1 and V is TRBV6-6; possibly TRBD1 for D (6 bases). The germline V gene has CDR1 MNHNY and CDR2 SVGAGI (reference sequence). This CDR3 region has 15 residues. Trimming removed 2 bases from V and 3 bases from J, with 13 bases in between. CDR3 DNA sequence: TGTGCCAGCAGTTACAATGGGGGCGAGGACACTGAAGCTTTCTTT. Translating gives CASSYNGGEDTEAFF.

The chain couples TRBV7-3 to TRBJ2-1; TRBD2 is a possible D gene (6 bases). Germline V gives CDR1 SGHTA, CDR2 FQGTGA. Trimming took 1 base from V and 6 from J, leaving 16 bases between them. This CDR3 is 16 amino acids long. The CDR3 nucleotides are TGTGCCAGCAGCTTAAATCGTTTTGGGGGGAGCAATGAGCAGTTCTTC. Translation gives CASSLNRFGGSNEQFF.

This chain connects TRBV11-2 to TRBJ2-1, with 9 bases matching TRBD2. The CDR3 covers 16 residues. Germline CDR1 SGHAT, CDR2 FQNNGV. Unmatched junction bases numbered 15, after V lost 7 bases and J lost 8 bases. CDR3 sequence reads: CASNSSPSGRIYEQFF. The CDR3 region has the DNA TGTGCCAGCAACTCGAGCCCCAGCGGGAGGATATATGAGCAGTTCTTC.

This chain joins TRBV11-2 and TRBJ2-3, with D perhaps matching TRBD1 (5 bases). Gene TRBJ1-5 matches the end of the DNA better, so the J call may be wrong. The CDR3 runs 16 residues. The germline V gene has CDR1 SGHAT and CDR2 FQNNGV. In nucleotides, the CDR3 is TGTGCCAGCACCCCCCGGCGAGCGGGACGGTCGGATACGCAGCATTTT. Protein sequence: CASTPRRAGRSDTQHF.

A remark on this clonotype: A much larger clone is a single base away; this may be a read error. The CDR3 is CVSSPQPGLGGEQYF. The CDR3 coding sequence is TGTGTCAGCAGCCCACAGCCCGGGTTAGGTGGCGAGCAGTACTTC. The J gene is TRBJ2-7, the V gene TRBV5-5; D gene ambiguous. Germline CDR1 SGHKS, CDR2 YYEKEE (reference sequence). The CDR3 loop spans 15 amino acids. Based on the CDR3 plus reference TRBV5-5 and TRBJ2-7, the full variable domain is DAGVTQSPTHLIKTRGQQVTLRCSPISGHKSVSWYQQVLGQGPQFIFQYYEKEERGRGNFPDRFSARQFPNYSSELNVNALLLGDSALYLCVSSPQPGLGGEQYFGPGTRLTVT.

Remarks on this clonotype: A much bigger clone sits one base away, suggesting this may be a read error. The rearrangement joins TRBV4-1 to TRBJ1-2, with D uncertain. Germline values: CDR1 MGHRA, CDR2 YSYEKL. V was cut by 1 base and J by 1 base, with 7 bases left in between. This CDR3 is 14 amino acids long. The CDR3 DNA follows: TGCGCCAGCAGCCAAGCGCTTGTTAACTATGGCTACACCTTC. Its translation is CASSQALVNYGYTF.

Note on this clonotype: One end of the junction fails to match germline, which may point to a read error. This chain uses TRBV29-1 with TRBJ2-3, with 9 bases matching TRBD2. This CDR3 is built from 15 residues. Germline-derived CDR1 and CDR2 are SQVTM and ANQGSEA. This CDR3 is CRVGPAGGHKDTQYF. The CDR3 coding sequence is TGCAGGGTTGGGCCCGCGGGGGGGCACAAAGATACGCAGTATTTT.

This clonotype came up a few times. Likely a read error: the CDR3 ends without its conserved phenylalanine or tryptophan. The CDR3 here is CASSLVRDPGGTEAFL. CDR3 nucleotides: TGTGCCAGCAGCTTAGTCAGGGATCCCGGGGGCACTGAAGCTTTCCTT. This chain links TRBV11-2 with TRBJ1-1; the D gene is possibly TRBD1 (5 bases). Trimming took off 1 base at V and 4 bases at J, with 16 bases between the two ends. Germline V lookup: CDR1 SGHAT, CDR2 FQNNGV. This CDR3 comprises 16 residues.